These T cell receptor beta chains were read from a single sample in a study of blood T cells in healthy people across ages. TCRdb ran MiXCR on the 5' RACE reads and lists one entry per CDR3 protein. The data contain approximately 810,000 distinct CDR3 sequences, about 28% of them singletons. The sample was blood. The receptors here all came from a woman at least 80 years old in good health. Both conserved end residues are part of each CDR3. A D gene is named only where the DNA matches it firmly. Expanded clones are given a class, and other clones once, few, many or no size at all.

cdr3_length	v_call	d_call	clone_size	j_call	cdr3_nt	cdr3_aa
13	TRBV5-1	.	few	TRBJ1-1	TGCGCCAGCAGCTTGGTCGCCGACACTGAAGCTTTCTTT	CASSLVADTEAFF
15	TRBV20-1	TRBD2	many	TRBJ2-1	TGCAGTGCCAGTGGGACTAGCGGGGGGGCCCCTGAGCAGTTCTTC	CSASGTSGGAPEQFF
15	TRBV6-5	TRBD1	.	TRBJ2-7	TGTGCCAGCAGGGGTACCAGGACAGGCCCCTACGAGCAGTACTTC	CASRGTRTGPYEQYF
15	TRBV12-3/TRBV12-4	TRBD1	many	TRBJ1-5	TGTGCCAGCAGCCGGGGACAGGTCGAGGGACAGCCCCAGCATTTT	CASSRGQVEGQPQHF
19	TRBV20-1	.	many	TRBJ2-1	TGCAGTGCCCCTGGACTCAGGCCCACCTCTAGCAGATCCTACAATGAGCAGTTCTTC	CSAPGLRPTSSRSYNEQFF
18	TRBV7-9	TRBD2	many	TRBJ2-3	TGTGCCAGCAGCGCGCTAGCGGGCCTATTTTATAGGGCAGATACGCAGTATTTT	CASSALAGLFYRADTQYF
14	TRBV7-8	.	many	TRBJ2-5	TGTGCCAGCAGTCTTCAAACGGTAAAGGAGACCCAGTACTTC	CASSLQTVKETQYF
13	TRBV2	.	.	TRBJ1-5	TGTGCCAGCAGTCGGGACGTCAATCAGCCCCAGCATTTT	CASSRDVNQPQHF
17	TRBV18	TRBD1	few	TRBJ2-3	TGTGCCAGCTCACCCCTTAGACAGGGTTCAACATTAGATACGCAGTATTTT	CASSPLRQGSTLDTQYF
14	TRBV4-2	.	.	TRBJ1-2	TGTGCCAGCAGCCAAGTTGGGGGCCTCTTGGACTACACCTTC	CASSQVGGLLDYTF
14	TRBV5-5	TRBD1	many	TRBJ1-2	TGTGCCAGCAGCTCCGGGACAGGGTTCTATGGCTACACCTTC	CASSSGTGFYGYTF
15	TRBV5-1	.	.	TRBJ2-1	TGCGCCAGCAGCGTCCGGGTCCAGGGGGGCAATGAGCAGTTCTTC	CASSVRVQGGNEQFF
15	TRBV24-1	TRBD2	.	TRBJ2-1	TGTGCCACTAGTGAAGCTGGCGGGGGGCGGAATGAGCAGTTCTTC	CATSEAGGGRNEQFF
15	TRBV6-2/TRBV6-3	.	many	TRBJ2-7	TGTGCCAGCAGCCGCGGACAGCGCAGCTCCTACGAGCAGTACTTC	CASSRGQRSSYEQYF
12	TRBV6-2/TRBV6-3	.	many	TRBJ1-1	TGTGCCAGCAAGAAGGGGAACACTGAAGCTTTCTTT	CASKKGNTEAFF